The clone carrying this TCR beta chain was observed at least ten times. The sample belongs to a study of T cell repertoires in cytomegalovirus infection. TCRdb re-called the reads with MiXCR, one entry per CDR3 protein. The data hold approximately 500,000 distinct CDR3 sequences, with over 9% observed a single time. Sequencing was performed on PBMCs. The TCR was taken from a human donor in good health (CMV status not recorded). Some clones in this sample may be carry-over from other donors' samples.

The CDR3 region is CASSPGTGSSYEQYF. The DNA for the CDR3 is TGTGCCAGCAGCCCGGGGACAGGATCCTCCTACGAGCAGTACTTC. The chain employs TRBV7-6 and TRBJ2-7; 8 bases are shared with TRBD1. Germline trimming cut 5 bases from V and 0 bases from J; bases unmatched to any gene: 6. The CDR3 runs 15 residues. Germline-derived CDR1 and CDR2 are SGHVS and FNYEAQ.